Each of the 15 T cell receptor beta chains below was sequenced from the same sample in a study of a mutant IDH1 vaccine in newly diagnosed glioma. These receptors are not linked to any known antigen. The time point here: week 47, end of study. With topical imiquimod, each dose of the vaccine consisted of 300 ug of mutant IDH1 20-mer peptide. The protocol was immunoSEQ multiplex PCR, while the TCRdb copy is restricted to in-frame clones and leaves out a portion. There are roughly 31,000 clones in the sample; about 80% occur only once, and approximately 28% lies in the top ten. Material: PBMCs, obtained from a glioma patient whose treatment included an IDH1 peptide vaccine. Every receptor here comes from a young man with glioma.

This clone was detected once. The V call is TRBV11-2, the J call TRBJ2-7, with D maybe TRBD2 (6 bases). This CDR3 is built from 12 residues. Trimming took off 0 bases at V and 7 bases at J, with 7 bases between the two ends. Germline V gene sequence: CDR1 SGHAT, CDR2 FQNNGV. The DNA for the CDR3 is TGTGCCAGCAGCTTAGACGGGGGAGAGCAGTACTTC. Translating it yields CASSLDGGEQYF. Full variable domain (remainder filled in from reference TRBV11-2 and TRBJ2-7): EAGVAQSPRYKIIEKRQSVAFWCNPISGHATLYWYQQILGQGPKLLIQFQNNGVVDDSQLPKDRFSAERLKGVDSTLKIQPAKLEDSAVYLCASSLDGGEQYFGPGTRLTVT.

The chain is built from TRBV30 and TRBJ1-3, with a weak D call TRBD1 (6 bases). In germline, CDR1 is GTSNPN, CDR2 SVGIG (reference sequence). Trimming took off 2 bases at V and 11 bases at J, with 16 bases between the two ends. There are 13 residues in the CDR3. The CDR3 nucleotides read TGTGCCTGGAGTTCACAGGGAGTTGAGCCCATATATTTT. Amino acid sequence: CAWSSQGVEPIYF.

The chain is built from TRBV18 and TRBJ2-7, with a possible D match to TRBD1 (6 bases). This CDR3 has 14 amino acids. The germline V gene encodes CDR1 KGHSH and CDR2 LQKENI. Between the trimmed V and J ends, which lost 3 bases and 2 bases, there was a span of 11 bases. CDR3 protein: CASSPTGETYEQYF. CDR3 bases: TGTGCCAGCTCACCGACAGGAGAGACCTACGAGCAGTACTTC.

This clone was recorded once. The chain carries TRBV6-5 and TRBJ1-5; perhaps TRBD1 as D (6 bases). The CDR3 is 15 residues long. Germline CDR1 MNHEY, CDR2 SVGAGI. V was clipped by 6 bases and J by 7 bases, with 19 bases between them. The CDR3 coding sequence is TGTGCCAGCAGCCCGGACAGATTAGGAGGGCAGCCCCAGCATTTT. It translates to CASSPDRLGGQPQHF.

V usage is TRBV7-3 and J usage is TRBJ1-1; D gene unclear. The V end was cut by 1 base, the J end by 1 base, with 4 bases between. Germline CDR1 is SGHTA and CDR2 is FQGTGA. The CDR3 contains 13 residues. The CDR3 DNA reads TGTGCCAGCAGCTTAAAATCGAACACTGAAGCTTTCTTT. Protein: CASSLKSNTEAFF.

This chain uses TRBV5-1 with TRBJ2-2; D remains ambiguous. CDR3 length: 13 amino acids. Trimming pared 9 bases from V and 4 bases from J, leaving 13 bases between. Looked up from germline, CDR1 is SGHRS and CDR2 is YFSETQ. The CDR3 region has the DNA TGCGCCACCCAGTCCGGCGCCACCGGGGAGCTGTTTTTT. It codes for CATQSGATGELFF.

The chain links TRBV2 to TRBJ1-2; 7 bases line up with TRBD1. The germline V gene has CDR1 SNHLY and CDR2 FYNNEI. V dropped 4 bases and J dropped 8; count of bases not matched to a gene: 7. The CDR3 is made up of 13 amino acids. The CDR3 loop reads CASSVDRDDGYTF. CDR3 DNA sequence: TGTGCCAGCAGTGTAGACAGGGACGACGGCTACACCTTC.

The chain is built from TRBV30 and TRBJ1-2, with 10 bases lining up with TRBD1. The J segment lost 8 bases and the V segment lost 1 base, leaving 7 bases of the junction unmatched. The CDR3 covers 14 residues. Looked up from germline, CDR1 is GTSNPN and CDR2 is SVGIG (reference sequence). The CDR3 region is CAWSGQGAPLGYTF. In nucleotides, the CDR3 is TGTGCCTGGAGTGGACAGGGGGCCCCGTTGGGCTACACCTTC.

This clone was counted a few times. This rearrangement joins TRBV27 to TRBJ1-1; D is ambiguous. This CDR3 is 13 amino acids long. CDR1 is MNHEY and CDR2 is SMNVEV in the germline V gene (reference sequence). Trimming removed 3 bases from V and 0 bases from J, with 5 bases in between. CDR3 residues: CASSLALNTEAFF. Here the CDR3 DNA reads TGTGCCAGCAGTTTGGCACTGAACACTGAAGCTTTCTTT.

In its sample, this clone was seen once. This chain connects TRBV30 to TRBJ1-2; TRBD1 matches at 9 bases. The germline V gene has CDR1 GTSNPN and CDR2 SVGIG (reference sequence). The J segment lost 2 bases and the V segment lost 2 bases, leaving 3 bases of the junction unmatched. CDR3 length: 14 residues. CDR3 DNA: TGTGCCTGGAGTCTTGGACAGGGGAACTATGGCTACACCTTC. It translates to CAWSLGQGNYGYTF. The full variable domain, with the rest looked up from reference TRBV30 and TRBJ1-2, is SQTIHQWPATLVQPVGSPLSLECTVEGTSNPNLYWYRQAAGRGLQLLFYSVGIGQISSEVPQNLSASRPQDRQFILSSKKLLLSDSGFYLCAWSLGQGNYGYTFGSGTRLTVV.

There are a few counts of this clone. This chain links TRBV9 with TRBJ2-2; no firm D call. Trimming took 0 bases from V and 6 from J, leaving 6 bases between them. The CDR3 runs 13 residues. The germline V gene has CDR1 SGDLS and CDR2 YYNGEE. This CDR3 reads CASSVVRSGELFF. The CDR3 nucleotides are TGTGCCAGCAGCGTAGTGCGGTCCGGGGAGCTGTTTTTT.

In this sample, this clone is medium-sized. Within the sample, other DNA sequences also encode this same CDR3. This sequence joins TRBV29-1 and TRBJ1-5; TRBD1 is a possible D gene (6 bases). CDR1 is SQVTM and CDR2 is ANQGSEA in the germline V gene. V lost 6 bases and J lost 3, with 12 bases in between. The length of the CDR3 is 13 residues. As DNA, the CDR3 is TGCAGCGTGCGGGACAACTACAATCAGCCCCAGCATTTT. Its protein product is CSVRDNYNQPQHF.

This clone was counted a single time. The chain recombines TRBV5-6 with TRBJ1-2; D unclear. Trimming shortened V by 1 base and J by 7 bases, and 8 bases separated the two germline ends. The CDR3 has 12 residues. The V gene's germline CDR1 is SGHDT and CDR2 YYEEEE. The CDR3 region is CASSLWRSGYTF. The CDR3 nucleotides are TGTGCCAGCAGCTTGTGGCGCAGTGGCTACACCTTC.

This clone was seen once. The V gene is TRBV4-1, the J gene TRBJ2-6; 8 nucleotides agree with TRBD1. The CDR3 is 16 amino acids. V trimming: 4 bases; J trimming: 2 bases; junction bases outside the gene matches: 4. Germline CDR1 and CDR2: MGHRA and YSYEKL. The CDR3 sequence: CASSPPTGAGANVLTF. The DNA of the CDR3 is TGCGCCAGCAGCCCCCCGACAGGGGCTGGGGCCAACGTCCTGACTTTC.

The chain is built from TRBV4-1 and TRBJ2-1, with 8 nucleotides matching TRBD1. Germline lookup yields CDR1 MGHRA and CDR2 YSYEKL. The V segment lost 1 base and the J segment 10 bases; nucleotides outside the gene matches: 6. CDR3 length: 14 residues. The CDR3 here is CASSQVGQGGEQFF. CDR3 nucleotides: TGCGCCAGCAGCCAAGTTGGACAGGGCGGGGAGCAGTTCTTC.